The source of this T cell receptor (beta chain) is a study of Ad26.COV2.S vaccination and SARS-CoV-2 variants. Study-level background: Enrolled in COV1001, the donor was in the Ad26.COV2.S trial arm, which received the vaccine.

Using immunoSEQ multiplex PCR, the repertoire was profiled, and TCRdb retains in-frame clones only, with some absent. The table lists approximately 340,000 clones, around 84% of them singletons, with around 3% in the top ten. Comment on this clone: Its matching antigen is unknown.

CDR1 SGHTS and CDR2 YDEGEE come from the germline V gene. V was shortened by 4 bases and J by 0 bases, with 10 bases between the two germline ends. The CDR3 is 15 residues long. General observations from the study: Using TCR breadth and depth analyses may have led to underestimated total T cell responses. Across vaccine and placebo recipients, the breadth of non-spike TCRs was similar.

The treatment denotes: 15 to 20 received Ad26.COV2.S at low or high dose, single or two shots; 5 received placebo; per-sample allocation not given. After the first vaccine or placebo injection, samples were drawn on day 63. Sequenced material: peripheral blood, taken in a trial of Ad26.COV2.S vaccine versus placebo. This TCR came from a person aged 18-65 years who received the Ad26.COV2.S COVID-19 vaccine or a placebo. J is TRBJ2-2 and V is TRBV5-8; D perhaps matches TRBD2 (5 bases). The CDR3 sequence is CASSLDFANTGELFF. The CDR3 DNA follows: TGTGCCAGCAGCCTGGACTTCGCGAACACCGGGGAGCTGTTTTTT. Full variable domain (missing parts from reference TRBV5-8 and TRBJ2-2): EAGVTQSPTHLIKTRGQQATLRCSPISGHTSVYWYQQALGLGLQFLLWYDEGEERNRGNFPPRFSGRQFPNYSSELNVNALELEDSALYLCASSLDFANTGELFFGEGSRLTVL.